The 7 T cell receptor beta chains below all came from one sample that was sequenced in a study of molecular identifiers for immune sequencing clone quantification (dated by TCRdb to the late 2010s). To prepare the library, PCR was applied. TCRdb names Illumina HiSeq 4000 as the instrument used. Starting from the raw public reads, TCRdb applied fastp trimming at Q25, assembled clones with MiXCR and retained in-frame beta chains. CDR3 protein duplicates are merged, each entry listing the most common genes and DNA. This sample comprises about 100,000 distinct CDR3 sequences, 20% to 25% of them detected only once. The top ten clones comprise around 1.1% of the sample. Sequencing was carried out using naive CD8+ T cells from blood, with Jurkat cell RNA spiked in. The cell subset or site label, as the study defines it: FACS-sorted CD8+CD4-CCR7+CD45RA+ naive T cells. The source of these receptors is a human donor in good health. Some libraries in this study had Jurkat cell RNA spiked in.

Notes on this clonotype: A much larger clone lies one base from this, so it may be a read error. The gene calls are TRBV7-9 and TRBJ1-1; TRBD1 matches 9 bases. This CDR3 is built from 15 residues. Per the germline V gene, CDR1 is SEHNR and CDR2 is FQNEAQ (reference sequence). This CDR3 reads CAGSEGQGTNTEAFF. The CDR3 coding sequence is TGTGCCGGCAGCGAAGGACAGGGGACGAACACTGAAGCTTTCTTT.

This clonotype was counted ten times or more. The gene calls are TRBV12-3 or TRBV12-4 and TRBJ2-5, with TRBD1 as a possible D gene (5 bases). With 5 bases removed from V and 2 bases from J, the gap between germline ends came to 12 bases. This CDR3 region has 14 residues. The CDR3 sequence: CASSPGMAQETQYF. The CDR3 bases are TGTGCCAGCAGTCCAGGGATGGCACAAGAGACCCAGTACTTC.

This clonotype has a handful of counts. The gene calls are TRBV3-2 and TRBJ2-3; TRBD2, the D gene given by the table, was not confirmed from the DNA. TRBV3-2 is a documented pseudogene. The CDR3 covers 19 residues. CDR3 coding DNA: TGTGCCAGCAGCCACCGACTAGCGGGAGTTTCCCCCCGCACAGATACGCAGTATTTT. Translating it yields CASSHRLAGVSPRTDTQYF.

The chain couples TRBV30 to TRBJ2-5; TRBD2 matches 11 bases. V shed 7 bases and J 3 bases; nucleotides not matched to a gene: 4. This CDR3 spans 13 amino acids. Germline V gene sequence: CDR1 GTSNPN, CDR2 SVGIG (reference sequence). CDR3 in amino acids: CASLGLAEETQYF. The CDR3 DNA is TGTGCCTCCCTGGGACTAGCGGAAGAGACCCAGTACTTC.

This clonotype came up many times. CDR3 sequence (DNA): TGTGCCTGGAGTGTAGGGGACAGGGGTTACCACGAGCAGTACTTC. As protein: CAWSVGDRGYHEQYF. This sequence joins TRBV30 and TRBJ2-7; 10 nucleotides align to TRBD1. The germline CDR1 and CDR2 sequences are GTSNPN and SVGIG (reference sequence). Trimming took 0 bases from V and 5 from J; bases not matched to a gene: 7. The CDR3 totals 15 residues.

The table lists this clonotype with a few counts. The rearrangement links TRBV20-1 to TRBJ2-3; possible D gene TRBD2, 6 bases. Germline CDR1 reads DFQATT; CDR2 reads SNEGSKA (reference sequence). There are 13 residues in the CDR3. The V end lost 5 bases, the J end lost 6 bases, and 15 bases lay between the germline ends. In nucleotides, the CDR3 is TGCAGTGCTTCGGGAGACCTGCAGGATACGCAGTATTTT. It specifies CSASGDLQDTQYF.

This clonotype showed up many times. The chain has TRBV27 and TRBJ2-7, with D perhaps given as TRBD1 or TRBD2 (5 bases each). The ends were cut back, 10 bases at V and 7 bases at J, with 20 bases in the middle. CDR1 MNHEY and CDR2 SMNVEV come from the germline V gene (reference sequence). The CDR3 sequence is 13 residues long. CDR3 region: CATGRDPTDEQYF. The CDR3 DNA sequence: TGTGCCACCGGCCGGGACCCGACGGATGAGCAGTACTTC.